The 11 T cell receptor beta chains presented below share a single source sample, sequenced in a study of T cell clonality in common variable immunodeficiency. Method: immunoSEQ multiplex PCR; TCRdb's copy keeps in-frame clones and lacks some. The sample holds fewer than 60,000 clones, and no clone turns up only once. The sequenced sample consisted of peripheral blood mononuclear cells. Receptors originate from a person aged 18 to 69 in good health.

The table lists this clone with many counts. The CDR3 end falls 3 residues outside the read, so it is completed with the germline J gene. The rearrangement uses TRBV19 and TRBJ1-4; the D gene is possibly TRBD1 (6 bases). The CDR3 consists of 14 residues. Trimming shortened V by 3 bases and J by 8 bases, and 13 bases separated the two germline ends. Germline V CDR1 and CDR2: LNHDA, SQIVND (reference sequence). Incomplete CDR3 DNA: TGTGCCAGTAGTATTGGGCAGGGGCTGGAAAAA. Translation: CASSIGQGLEK. The entire CDR3 reads CASSIGQGLEKLFF.

This clone was counted at least ten times. The read falls 3 residues short of the CDR3 end, and the missing part is taken from the germline J gene. The J gene is TRBJ1-4, the V gene TRBV5-1; TRBD1 is a possible D gene (5 bases). V was shortened by 7 bases and J by 0 bases, with 13 bases between the two germline ends. Germline values: CDR1 SGHRS, CDR2 YFSETQ. The CDR3 runs 15 residues. The CDR3 bases that were read are TGCGCCAGCTTCTCGGGACTTGCAACTAATGAAAAA. This codes for CASFSGLATNEK. The whole CDR3 sequence is CASFSGLATNEKLFF.

This clone was recorded many times. The CDR3 here is CASSPQQDSYEQYF. The CDR3 bases that were read are TGTGCCAGCTCACCACAACAGGACTCCTACGAG. The chain is built from TRBV18 and TRBJ2-7, with D tentatively TRBD1 (5 bases). The read is 3 residues too short to cover the CDR3 end, so that end is filled in from the germline J gene. V gave up 1 base and J gave up 0 bases, with 7 bases separating them. This CDR3 contains 14 residues. CDR1 and CDR2 from the germline V gene are KGHSH and LQKENI.

This clone was counted at least ten times. Sequencing ends 3 residues short of the CDR3 end; the germline J gene provides the rest. The chain has TRBV18 and TRBJ2-7; TRBD1 aligns across 7 bases. CDR1 KGHSH and CDR2 LQKENI come from the germline V gene. The CDR3 totals 14 residues. The V gene end was trimmed by 3 bases and the J gene end by 6 bases; junction bases not matched to a gene: 8. The CDR3 loop reads CASSPGQGVGEQYF. The part of the CDR3 DNA that was read is TGTGCCAGCTCACCTGGGCAGGGGGTTGGCGAG.

This clone was seen repeatedly, ten times or more. The CDR3 goes on 3 residues after the read ends, and that part is filled in from the germline J gene. The gene calls are TRBV20-1 and TRBJ2-7, with TRBD1 identical over 11 bases. Trimming took 6 bases from V and 4 from J; bases not matched to a gene: 5. The CDR3 is 13 amino acids. Germline V lookup: CDR1 DFQATT, CDR2 SNEGSKA (reference sequence). CDR3 in amino acids: CSATGTGGYEQYF. The CDR3 bases that were read are TGCAGTGCAACCGGGACAGGGGGTTACGAG.

In this sample, this clone turned up many times. CDR3 DNA, as far as it was read: TGCGCCAGCAGCTTGGTGTCGGACAGGGCAGAGACC. Translating it yields CASSLVSDRAET. The complete CDR3 sequence is CASSLVSDRAETQYF. This sequence joins TRBV5-1 and TRBJ2-5, with 8 bases aligning to TRBD1. The CDR3 end falls 3 residues outside the read, so it is completed with the germline J gene. V was clipped by 0 bases and J by 4 bases; unmatched bases: 5. The CDR3 extends over 15 amino acids. The germline gives CDR1 SGHRS, CDR2 YFSETQ.

This clone was recorded at least ten times. With the read ending 3 residues before the CDR3 end, the germline J gene is used to fill in that end. V gene TRBV18 combines with J gene TRBJ2-2, with D tentatively TRBD2 (5 bases). Germline V CDR1 and CDR2: KGHSH, LQKENI. This CDR3 region has 17 residues. With 1 base removed from V and 4 bases from J, the gap between germline ends came to 16 bases. The CDR3 bases that were read are TGTGCCAGCTCACCACGGGAACAGCCCCGGGGCACCGGGGAG. As protein: CASSPREQPRGTGE. The CDR3 in its entirety is CASSPREQPRGTGELFF. The complete variable domain, with remaining parts taken from reference TRBV18 and TRBJ2-2, reads NAGVMQNPRHLVRRRGQEARLRCSPMKGHSHVYWYRQLPEEGLKFMVYLQKENIIDESGMPKERFSAEFPKEGPSILRIQQVVRGDSAAYFCASSPREQPRGTGELFFGEGSRLTVL.

For this clone: The read ends 3 residues early relative to the CDR3; the germline J gene fills the gap. J is TRBJ1-2 and V is TRBV6-4, with 9 nucleotides matching TRBD1. The CDR3 contains 13 residues. Looked up from germline, CDR1 is MRHNA and CDR2 is SNTAGT. V shed 2 bases and J 7 bases; nucleotides not matched to a gene: 2. The CDR3 bases that were read are TGTGCCAGCAGTGACGGGACAGGGCTTGGC. Encoded protein: CASSDGTGLG. From start to end, the CDR3 is CASSDGTGLGYTF.

This clone was seen at least ten times. The CDR3 end lies 3 residues beyond the end of the read and is filled in from the germline J gene. The chain recombines TRBV5-1 with TRBJ2-3; D remains ambiguous. The CDR3 has 16 amino acids. Trimming shortened V by 0 bases and J by 2 bases, and 13 bases separated the two germline ends. Germline V lookup: CDR1 SGHRS, CDR2 YFSETQ. Here the CDR3 reads CASSLGVRSYTDTQYF. CDR3 DNA (partial): TGCGCCAGCAGCTTGGGGGTGCGGAGTTACACAGATACG. Based on the CDR3 plus reference TRBV5-1 and TRBJ2-3, the full variable domain is KAGVTQTPRYLIKTRGQQVTLSCSPISGHRSVSWYQQTPGQGLQFLFEYFSETQRNKGNFPGRFSGRQFSNSRSEMNVSTLELGDSALYLCASSLGVRSYTDTQYFGPGTRLTVL.

This clone was recorded at least ten times. The read finishes 3 residues shy of the CDR3 end, and the germline J gene is used to complete it. The chain combines TRBV19 with TRBJ2-1, with no clear D. This CDR3 has 13 amino acids. The V and J ends lost 3 bases and 7 bases respectively, with 10 bases between them. Germline CDR1 reads LNHDA; CDR2 reads SQIVND (reference sequence). CDR3 region: CASSIYEANEQFF. CDR3 DNA, as far as it was read: TGTGCCAGTAGTATTTACGAAGCGAATGAG.

This clone has a count of ten or more. The CDR3 end is not reached by the read, which stops 3 residues before it; the germline J gene fills it in. V is TRBV30 and J is TRBJ1-2, with D perhaps TRBD1 (6 bases). Germline lookup yields CDR1 GTSNPN and CDR2 SVGIG (reference sequence). Deletions cut 2 bases from V and 4 bases from J, with 14 bases between. The CDR3 consists of 14 residues. CDR3 protein: CAWSPQTGPYGYTF. CDR3 DNA, as far as it was read: TGTGCCTGGAGTCCTCAGACAGGCCCCTATGGC.